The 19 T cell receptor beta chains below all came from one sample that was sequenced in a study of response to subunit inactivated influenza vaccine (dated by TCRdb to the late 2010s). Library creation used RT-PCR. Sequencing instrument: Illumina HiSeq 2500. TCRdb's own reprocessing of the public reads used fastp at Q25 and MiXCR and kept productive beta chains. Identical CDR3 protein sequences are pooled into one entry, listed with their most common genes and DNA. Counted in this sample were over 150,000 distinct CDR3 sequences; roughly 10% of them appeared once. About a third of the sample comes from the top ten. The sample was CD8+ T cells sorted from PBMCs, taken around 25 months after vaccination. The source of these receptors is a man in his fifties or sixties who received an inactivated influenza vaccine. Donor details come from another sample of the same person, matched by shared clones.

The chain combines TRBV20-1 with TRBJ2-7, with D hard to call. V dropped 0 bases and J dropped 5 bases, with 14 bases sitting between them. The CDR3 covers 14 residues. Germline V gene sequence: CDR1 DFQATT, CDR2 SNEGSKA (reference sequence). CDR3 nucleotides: TGCAGTGCTAGAGATCGGCTAGGCTTCGACGAGCAGTACTTC. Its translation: CSARDRLGFDEQYF.

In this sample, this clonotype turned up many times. The CDR3 DNA reads TGCGCCAGCAGCTTGGCCCAGGGGGCCCTCGGTAGCACTGAAGCTTTCTTT. This codes for CASSLAQGALGSTEAFF. The V and J genes are TRBV5-1 and TRBJ1-1; TRBD1 matches at 8 bases. J was trimmed by 4 bases and V by 0 bases; bases with no gene match: 11. Germline CDR1 SGHRS, CDR2 YFSETQ. The CDR3 extends over 17 amino acids.

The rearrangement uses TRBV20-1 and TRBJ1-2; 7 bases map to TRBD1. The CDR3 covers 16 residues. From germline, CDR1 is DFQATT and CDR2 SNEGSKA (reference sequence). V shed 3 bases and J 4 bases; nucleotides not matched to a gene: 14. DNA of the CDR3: TGCAGTGCTAGGGCCTCACGGGGGACAGAGACCTATGGCTACACCTTC. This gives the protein CSARASRGTETYGYTF.

DNA of the CDR3: TGTGCCAGCAGTTCCCCGGTGGATCCAGACAATGAGCAGTTCTTC. Translating gives CASSSPVDPDNEQFF. The genes are TRBV12-3 or TRBV12-4 and TRBJ2-1; D gene uncertain. The CDR3 has 15 residues. Trimming pared 4 bases from V and 5 bases from J, leaving 15 bases between.

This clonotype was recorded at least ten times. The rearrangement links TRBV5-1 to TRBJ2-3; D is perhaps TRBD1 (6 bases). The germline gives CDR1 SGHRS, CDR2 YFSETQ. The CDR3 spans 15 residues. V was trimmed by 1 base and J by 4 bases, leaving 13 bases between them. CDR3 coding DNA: TGCGCCAGCAGCTTGACAGGGTATGGCCCAGATACGCAGTATTTT. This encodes CASSLTGYGPDTQYF.

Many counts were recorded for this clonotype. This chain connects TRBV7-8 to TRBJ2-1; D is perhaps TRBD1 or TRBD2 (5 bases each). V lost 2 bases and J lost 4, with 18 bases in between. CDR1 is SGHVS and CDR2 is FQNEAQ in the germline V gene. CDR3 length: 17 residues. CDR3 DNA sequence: TGTGCCAGCAGCTTACTGGGGGAGCGGCCAGGGTACAATGAGCAGTTCTTC. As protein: CASSLLGERPGYNEQFF.

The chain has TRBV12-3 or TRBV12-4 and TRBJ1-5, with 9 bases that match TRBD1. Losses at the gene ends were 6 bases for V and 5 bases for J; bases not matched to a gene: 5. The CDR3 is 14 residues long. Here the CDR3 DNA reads TGTGCCAGCAGCCCTCGGACAGGGGATCAGCCCCAGCATTTT. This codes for CASSPRTGDQPQHF.

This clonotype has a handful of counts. In nucleotides, the CDR3 is TGTGCCAGCAGCTTTATTACTAGCGGAACCGGGGAGCTGTTTTTT. Translation gives CASSFITSGTGELFF. The J gene is TRBJ2-2, the V gene TRBV7-9, with TRBD2 matching 8 bases. Germline CDR1 is SEHNR and CDR2 is FQNEAQ (reference sequence). The CDR3 loop spans 15 amino acids. V gave up 3 bases and J gave up 5 bases; unmatched junction bases: 5.

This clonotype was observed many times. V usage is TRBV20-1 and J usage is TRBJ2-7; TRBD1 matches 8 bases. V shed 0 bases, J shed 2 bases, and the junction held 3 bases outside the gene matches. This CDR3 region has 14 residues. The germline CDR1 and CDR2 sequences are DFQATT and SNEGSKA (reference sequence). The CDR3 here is CSARERDRTYEQYF. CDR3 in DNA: TGCAGTGCTAGAGAAAGGGACAGGACCTACGAGCAGTACTTC.

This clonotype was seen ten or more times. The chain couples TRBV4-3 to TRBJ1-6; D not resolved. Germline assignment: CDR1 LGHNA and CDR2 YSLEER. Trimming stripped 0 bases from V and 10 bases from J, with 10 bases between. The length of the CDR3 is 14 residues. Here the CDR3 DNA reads TGCGCCAGCAGCCAAGACGGGTCTAGGTCACCCCTCCACTTT. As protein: CASSQDGSRSPLHF.

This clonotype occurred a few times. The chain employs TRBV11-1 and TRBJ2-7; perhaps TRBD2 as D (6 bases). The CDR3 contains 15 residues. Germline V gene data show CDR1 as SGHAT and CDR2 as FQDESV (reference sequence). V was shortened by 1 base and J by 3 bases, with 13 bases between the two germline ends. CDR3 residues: CASSLGGGLLYEQYF. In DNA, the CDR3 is TGTGCCAGCAGCTTAGGTGGGGGACTTCTCTACGAGCAGTACTTC.

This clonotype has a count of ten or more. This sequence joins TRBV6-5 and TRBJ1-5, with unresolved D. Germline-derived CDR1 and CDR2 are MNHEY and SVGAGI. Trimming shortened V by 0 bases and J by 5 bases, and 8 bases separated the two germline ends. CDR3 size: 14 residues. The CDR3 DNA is TGTGCCAGCAGTTACTCGAGAGCTGATCAGCCCCAGCATTTT. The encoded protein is CASSYSRADQPQHF.

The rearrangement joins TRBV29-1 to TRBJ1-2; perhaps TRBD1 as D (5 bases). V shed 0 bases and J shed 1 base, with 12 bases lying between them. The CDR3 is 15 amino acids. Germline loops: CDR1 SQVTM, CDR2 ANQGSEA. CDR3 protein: CSVEDHRGYNYGYTF. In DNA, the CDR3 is TGCAGCGTTGAAGATCATAGGGGATATAACTATGGCTACACCTTC. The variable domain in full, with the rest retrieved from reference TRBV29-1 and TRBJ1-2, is SAVISQKPSRDICQRGTSLTIQCQVDSQVTMMFWYRQQPGQSLTLIATANQGSEATYESGFVIDKFPISRPNLTFSTLTVSNMSPEDSSIYLCSVEDHRGYNYGYTFGSGTRLTVV.

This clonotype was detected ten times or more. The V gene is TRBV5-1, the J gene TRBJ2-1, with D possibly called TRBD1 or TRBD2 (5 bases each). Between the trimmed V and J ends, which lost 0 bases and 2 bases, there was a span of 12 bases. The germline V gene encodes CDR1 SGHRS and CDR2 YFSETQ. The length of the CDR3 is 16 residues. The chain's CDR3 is CASSLELSGPYNEQFF. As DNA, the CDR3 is TGCGCCAGCAGCTTGGAACTCTCGGGACCCTACAATGAGCAGTTCTTC.

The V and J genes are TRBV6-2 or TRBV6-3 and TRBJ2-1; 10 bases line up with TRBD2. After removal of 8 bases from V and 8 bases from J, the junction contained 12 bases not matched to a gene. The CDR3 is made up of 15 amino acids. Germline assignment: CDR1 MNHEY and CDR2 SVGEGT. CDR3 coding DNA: TGTGCCAGCGTGGTCAGAGCGGGGGGGCGATATGAGCAGTTCTTC. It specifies CASVVRAGGRYEQFF.

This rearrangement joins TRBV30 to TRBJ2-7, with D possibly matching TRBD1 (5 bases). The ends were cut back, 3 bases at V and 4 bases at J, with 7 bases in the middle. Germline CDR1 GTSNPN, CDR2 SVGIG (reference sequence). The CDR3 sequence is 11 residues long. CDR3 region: CAWRDIYEQYF. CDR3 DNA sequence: TGTGCCTGGAGGGACATTTACGAGCAGTACTTC.

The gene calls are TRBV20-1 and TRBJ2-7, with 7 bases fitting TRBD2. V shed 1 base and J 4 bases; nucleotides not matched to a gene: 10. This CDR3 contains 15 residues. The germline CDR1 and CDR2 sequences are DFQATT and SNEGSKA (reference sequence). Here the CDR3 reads CSARGSGGSSYEQYF. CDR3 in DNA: TGCAGTGCTAGAGGTTCTGGCGGGAGTTCGTACGAGCAGTACTTC.

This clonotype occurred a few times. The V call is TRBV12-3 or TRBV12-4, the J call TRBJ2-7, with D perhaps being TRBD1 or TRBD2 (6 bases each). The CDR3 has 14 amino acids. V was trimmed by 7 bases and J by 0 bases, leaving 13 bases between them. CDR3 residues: CASKRGESSYEQYF. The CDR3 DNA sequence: TGTGCCAGCAAAAGGGGGGAGAGCTCCTACGAGCAGTACTTC.

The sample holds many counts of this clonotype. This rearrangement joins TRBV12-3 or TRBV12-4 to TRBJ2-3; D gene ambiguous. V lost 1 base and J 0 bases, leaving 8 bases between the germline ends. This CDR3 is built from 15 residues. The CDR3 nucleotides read TGTGCCAGCAGTTTAGGAGACGGGAGCACAGATACGCAGTATTTT. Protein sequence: CASSLGDGSTDTQYF.